This entry describes one TCR beta chain. Its cognate antigen has yet to be identified. Base-call qualities are not available, and no considerably larger clone is one nucleotide away. The data stem from a study of control samples from healthy donors and cancer patients (dated by TCRdb to the early 2020s). From a lookup of the germline V gene (reference sequence), CDR1 and CDR2 are MNHEY and SMNVEV. The CDR3 numbers 14 residues from cysteine through phenylalanine. Here the CDR3 DNA is all that survives: 42 bases in frame from base 1. Trimming leaves V shorter by 8 bases and J shorter by 2 bases, with the junction holding 1 base beyond the gene matches. The method was the immunoSEQ multiplex PCR assay. The source is immuneACCESS, and TCRdb retained only in-frame sequences with V and J called. Part of the clones is not carried over; for the studies checked, unresolved V genes explain less than half of this, and the remainder is unexplained. In all, the sample holds about 73,000 clones, and roughly nine tenths of those were seen once. Approximately 3.6% of the sample is taken by the ten largest.

Material: blood. This TCR came from a woman between 50 and 59 years old in good health. The chain joins TRBV27 to TRBJ2-1; 12 middle bases align to TRBD2. The base sequence is TGTGCCAGCGGACTAGCGGGACCCTACAATGAGCAGTTCTTC. Its product reads: CASGLAGPYNEQFF.